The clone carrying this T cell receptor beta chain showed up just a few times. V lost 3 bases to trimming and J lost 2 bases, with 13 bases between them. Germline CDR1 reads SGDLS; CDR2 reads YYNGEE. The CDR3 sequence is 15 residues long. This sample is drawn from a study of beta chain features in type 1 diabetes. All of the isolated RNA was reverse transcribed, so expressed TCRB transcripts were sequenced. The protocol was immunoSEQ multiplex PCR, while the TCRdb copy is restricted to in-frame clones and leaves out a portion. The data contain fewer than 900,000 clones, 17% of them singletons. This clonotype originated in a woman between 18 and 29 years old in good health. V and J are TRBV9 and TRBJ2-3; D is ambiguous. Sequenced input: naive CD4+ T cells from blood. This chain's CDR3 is CASSALFSSTDTQYF. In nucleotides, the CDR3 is TGTGCCAGCAGCGCCCTCTTTTCTTCCACAGATACGCAGTATTTT.